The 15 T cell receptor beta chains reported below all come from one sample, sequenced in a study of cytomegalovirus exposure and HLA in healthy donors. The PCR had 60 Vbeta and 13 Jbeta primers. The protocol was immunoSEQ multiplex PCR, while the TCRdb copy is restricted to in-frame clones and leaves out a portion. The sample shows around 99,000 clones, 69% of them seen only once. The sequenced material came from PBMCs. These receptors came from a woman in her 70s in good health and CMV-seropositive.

Written as DNA, the CDR3 is TGCGCCAGCAGCCAGATTGGACAGGGGGCAAAAGTGACCCAGTACTTC. Translation gives CASSQIGQGAKVTQYF. The V gene is TRBV4-1, the J gene TRBJ2-5, with 11 positions matching TRBD1. CDR3 size: 16 residues. Germline values: CDR1 MGHRA, CDR2 YSYEKL. With V trimmed by 3 bases and J by 7 bases, 10 bases remained unmatched.

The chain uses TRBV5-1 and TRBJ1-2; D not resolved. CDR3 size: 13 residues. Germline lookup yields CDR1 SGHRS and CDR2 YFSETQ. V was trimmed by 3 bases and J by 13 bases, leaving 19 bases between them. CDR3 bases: TGCGCCAGCAGCTCCACCGGGCCCGGGGTTTTCACCTTC. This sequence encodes CASSSTGPGVFTF.

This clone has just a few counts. The CDR3 DNA sequence: TGTGCCAGCAGTGAAAGAGGAGGCTATGGCTACACCTTC. Its translation: CASSERGGYGYTF. J is TRBJ1-2 and V is TRBV6-1; no reliable D call. The germline V gene has CDR1 MNHNS and CDR2 SASEGT. V was cut by 2 bases and J by 4 bases, with 8 bases left in between. CDR3 size: 13 residues.

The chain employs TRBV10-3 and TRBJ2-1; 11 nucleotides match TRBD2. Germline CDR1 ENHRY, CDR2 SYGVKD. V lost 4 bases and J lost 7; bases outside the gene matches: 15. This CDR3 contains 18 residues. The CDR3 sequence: CAISGRLAGGSGTNEQFF. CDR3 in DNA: TGTGCCATCAGTGGGAGGCTAGCGGGGGGAAGTGGTACTAATGAGCAGTTCTTC.

The CDR3 loop is CASSERTGPGELFF. The CDR3 region has the DNA TGTGCCAGCAGCGAAAGGACAGGCCCCGGGGAGCTGTTTTTT. This chain links TRBV9 with TRBJ2-2; 7 nucleotides agree with TRBD1. This CDR3 comprises 14 residues. Germline CDR1 is SGDLS and CDR2 is YYNGEE. The ends lost 3 bases at V and 6 bases at J; junction bases unmatched: 5.

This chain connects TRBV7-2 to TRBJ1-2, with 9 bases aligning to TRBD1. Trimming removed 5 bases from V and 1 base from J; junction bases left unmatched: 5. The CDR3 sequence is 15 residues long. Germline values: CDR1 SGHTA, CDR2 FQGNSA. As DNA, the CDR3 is TGTGCCAGCAGCCATCCGGGACAGGGTAACTATGGCTACACCTTC. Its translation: CASSHPGQGNYGYTF.

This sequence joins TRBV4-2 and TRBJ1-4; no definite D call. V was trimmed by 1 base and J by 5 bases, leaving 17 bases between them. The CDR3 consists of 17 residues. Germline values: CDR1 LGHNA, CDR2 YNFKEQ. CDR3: CASSQGGQTNRNEKLFF. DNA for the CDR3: TGTGCCAGCAGCCAAGGGGGTCAGACTAACAGAAATGAAAAACTGTTTTTT.

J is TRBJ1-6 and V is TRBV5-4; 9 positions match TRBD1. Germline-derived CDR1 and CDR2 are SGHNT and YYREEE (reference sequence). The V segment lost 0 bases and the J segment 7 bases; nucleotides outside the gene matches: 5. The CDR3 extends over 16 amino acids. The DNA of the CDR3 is TGTGCCAGCAGCTTGGGGGGGACAGGGAACAATTCACCCCTCCACTTT. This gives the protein CASSLGGTGNNSPLHF.

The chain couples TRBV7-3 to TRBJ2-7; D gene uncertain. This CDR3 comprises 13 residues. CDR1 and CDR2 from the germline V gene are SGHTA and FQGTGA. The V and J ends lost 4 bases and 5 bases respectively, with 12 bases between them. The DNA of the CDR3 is TGTGCCAGCAGCTCTTATCTAGGCAACGAGCAGTACTTC. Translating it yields CASSSYLGNEQYF.

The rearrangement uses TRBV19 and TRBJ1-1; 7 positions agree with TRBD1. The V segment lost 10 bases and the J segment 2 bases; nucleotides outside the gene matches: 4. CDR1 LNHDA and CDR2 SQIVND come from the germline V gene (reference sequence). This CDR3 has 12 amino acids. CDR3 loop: CAIWTGNTEAFF. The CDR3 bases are TGTGCCATTTGGACAGGCAACACTGAAGCTTTCTTT.

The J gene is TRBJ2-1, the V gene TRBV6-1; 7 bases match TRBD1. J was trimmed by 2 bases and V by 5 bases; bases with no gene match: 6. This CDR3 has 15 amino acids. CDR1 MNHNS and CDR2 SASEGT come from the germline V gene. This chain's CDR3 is CASSPRTGPYNEQFF. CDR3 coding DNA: TGTGCCAGCAGTCCACGGACAGGACCCTACAATGAGCAGTTCTTC.

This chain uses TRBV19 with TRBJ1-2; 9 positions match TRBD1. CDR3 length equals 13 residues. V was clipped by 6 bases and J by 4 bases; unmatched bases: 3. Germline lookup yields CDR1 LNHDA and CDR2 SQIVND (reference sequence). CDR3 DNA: TGTGCCAGTAGGTCGACAGGGGGCTATGGCTACACCTTC. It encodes CASRSTGGYGYTF.

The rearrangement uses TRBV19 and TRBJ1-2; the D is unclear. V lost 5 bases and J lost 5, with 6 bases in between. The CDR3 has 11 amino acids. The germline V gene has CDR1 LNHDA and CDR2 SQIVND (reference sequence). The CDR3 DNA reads TGTGCCAGTAGTGGAGGGTATGGCTACACCTTC. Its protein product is CASSGGYGYTF.

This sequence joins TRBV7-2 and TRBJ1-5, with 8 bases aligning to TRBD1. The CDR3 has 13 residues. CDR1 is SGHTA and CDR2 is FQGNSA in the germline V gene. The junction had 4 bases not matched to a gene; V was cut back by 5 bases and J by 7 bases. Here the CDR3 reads CASSPGQAQPQHF. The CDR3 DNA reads TGTGCCAGCAGCCCGGGACAGGCACAGCCCCAGCATTTT.

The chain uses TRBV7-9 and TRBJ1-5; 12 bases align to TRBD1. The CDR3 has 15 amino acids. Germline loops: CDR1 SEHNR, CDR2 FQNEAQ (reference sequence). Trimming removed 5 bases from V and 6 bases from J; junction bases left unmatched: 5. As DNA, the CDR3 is TGTGCCAGCAGCCCCGGGACAGGGGGCGTTCAGCCCCAGCATTTT. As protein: CASSPGTGGVQPQHF.